Shown below are 32 T cell receptor beta chains from a single sample sequenced in a study of CD8 T cells in Susac syndrome. An input of 0.5 to 1 ug of RNA was subjected to reverse transcription using random hexamers. TCRdb passed the immunoSEQ multiplex PCR reads through MiXCR, listing each CDR3 protein once. The sample yields about 150,000 distinct CDR3 sequences, approximately 95% seen once. Sequencing was performed on CD4+ T cells from PBMCs. The source is a human donor with Susac syndrome.

The chain combines TRBV7-9 with TRBJ1-1; 9 nucleotides line up with TRBD1. The length of the CDR3 is 15 residues. The germline V gene encodes CDR1 SEHNR and CDR2 FQNEAQ (reference sequence). The V gene end was trimmed by 4 bases and the J gene end by 5 bases; junction bases not matched to a gene: 8. CDR3 amino acids: CASSSLQGARTEAFF. The CDR3 nucleotides read TGTGCCAGCAGCTCTTTACAGGGGGCGAGGACTGAAGCTTTCTTT.

This rearrangement joins TRBV5-4 to TRBJ2-1, with unresolved D. This CDR3 is 15 amino acids long. V lost 7 bases, J lost 4 bases, and 18 bases lay in between. Germline loops: CDR1 SGHNT, CDR2 YYREEE (reference sequence). This CDR3 is CASYPGGPVYNEQFF. In DNA form, the CDR3 reads TGTGCCAGCTATCCCGGTGGACCCGTATACAATGAGCAGTTCTTC.

The rearrangement links TRBV20-1 to TRBJ2-1; D gene ambiguous. The V end was cut by 6 bases, the J end by 0 bases, with 15 bases between. CDR1 DFQATT and CDR2 SNEGSKA come from the germline V gene (reference sequence). The CDR3 has 15 residues. CDR3 nucleotide sequence: TGCAGTGCGATAGACACTTCCGACTCCTACAATGAGCAGTTCTTC. It translates to CSAIDTSDSYNEQFF.

V usage is TRBV28 and J usage is TRBJ2-7; 9 bases are a match to TRBD1. The germline V gene has CDR1 MDHEN and CDR2 SYDVKM. V lost 5 bases, J lost 3 bases, and 8 bases stayed unmatched. This CDR3 has 15 residues. CDR3: CASSTSGTGSYEQYV. CDR3 coding DNA: TGTGCCAGCAGTACCTCTGGGACAGGGAGCTACGAGCAGTACGTC.

The gene calls are TRBV18 and TRBJ1-2; D gene unclear. Trimming removed 1 base from V and 8 bases from J, with 14 bases in between. This CDR3 is 14 amino acids long. Germline lookup yields CDR1 KGHSH and CDR2 LQKENI. CDR3 DNA sequence: TGTGCCAGCTCACCACTGTCTCTCCCCGAGGGCTACACCTTC. This encodes CASSPLSLPEGYTF.

The chain links TRBV7-8 to TRBJ1-5; D might be TRBD1 (5 bases). The CDR3 runs to 14 residues. Germline CDR1 SGHVS, CDR2 FQNEAQ. Deletions cut 1 base from V and 5 bases from J, with 9 bases between. The CDR3 is CASSLGRDDQPQHF. The CDR3 DNA reads TGTGCCAGCAGCTTAGGCAGGGATGATCAGCCCCAGCATTTT.

The chain is built from TRBV29-1 and TRBJ1-2; TRBD1 is a possible D gene (5 bases). V lost 4 bases and J lost 10, with 16 bases in between. CDR3 length equals 12 residues. Germline V gene data show CDR1 as SQVTM and CDR2 as ANQGSEA. The CDR3 region is CSVVVGTVDYTF. For the CDR3, the DNA is TGCAGCGTTGTAGTCGGGACGGTCGACTACACCTTC.

The chain is built from TRBV13 and TRBJ2-3; 11 bases agree with TRBD2. Germline V gives CDR1 PRHDT, CDR2 FYEKMQ (reference sequence). After removal of 2 bases from V and 3 bases from J, the junction contained 4 bases not matched to a gene. The CDR3 has 16 amino acids. Written as DNA, the CDR3 is TGTGCCAGCAGCTTACGGGGACTAGCGGATACAGATACGCAGTATTTT. Amino acid sequence: CASSLRGLADTDTQYF. The whole variable domain, remainder taken from reference TRBV13 and TRBJ2-3, is AAGVIQSPRHLIKEKRETATLKCYPIPRHDTVYWYQQGPGQDPQFLISFYEKMQSDKGSIPDRFSAQQFSDYHSELNMSSLELGDSALYFCASSLRGLADTDTQYFGPGTRLTVL.

The chain has TRBV7-3 and TRBJ2-3; 12 bases are shared with TRBD2. The CDR3 has 14 residues. J gave up 11 bases and V 1 base, and 4 bases lay outside the gene matches. Germline CDR1 and CDR2: SGHTA and FQGTGA. Written as DNA, the CDR3 is TGTGCCAGCAGCTTAAAACTAGCGGGGGGTCGGCAGTATTTT. Protein: CASSLKLAGGRQYF.

V usage is TRBV12-3 or TRBV12-4 and J usage is TRBJ1-5; D not resolved. V lost 7 bases and J 0 bases, leaving 4 bases between the germline ends. This CDR3 has 12 amino acids. CDR3 DNA: TGTGCCAGCAAAAATAGCAATCAGCCCCAGCATTTT. Protein product: CASKNSNQPQHF.

This chain joins TRBV28 and TRBJ2-2, with TRBD2 matching over 7 bases. The germline V gene has CDR1 MDHEN and CDR2 SYDVKM. The CDR3 is made up of 18 amino acids. V was clipped by 7 bases and J by 7 bases; unmatched bases: 21. CDR3 protein: CASTPVRGGGTTNGELFF. DNA for the CDR3: TGTGCCAGCACCCCGGTGCGTGGCGGGGGAACTACGAACGGGGAGCTGTTTTTT.

The chain is built from TRBV7-2 and TRBJ2-5, with 7 bases matching TRBD1. CDR1 and CDR2 (germline): SGHTA, FQGNSA. Trimming removed 5 bases from V and 7 bases from J; junction bases left unmatched: 10. The CDR3 loop spans 14 amino acids. The CDR3 DNA reads TGTGCCAGCAGCACCGCTGACAGGGCGGGGACCCAGTACTTC. It yields the protein CASSTADRAGTQYF. The variable domain in full, completed from reference TRBV7-2 and TRBJ2-5, reads GAGVSQSPSNKVTEKGKDVELRCDPISGHTALYWYRQSLGQGLEFLIYFQGNSAPDKSGLPSDRFSAERTGGSVSTLTIQRTQQEDSAVYLCASSTADRAGTQYFGPGTRLLVL.

The chain combines TRBV20-1 with TRBJ2-6, with D uncertain. Trimming took off 5 bases at V and 0 bases at J, with 8 bases between the two ends. This CDR3 has 14 residues. CDR1 DFQATT and CDR2 SNEGSKA come from the germline V gene (reference sequence). The CDR3 loop is CSASAYSGANVLTF. The CDR3 DNA reads TGCAGTGCTTCAGCGTACTCTGGGGCCAACGTCCTGACTTTC.

The CDR3 region has the DNA TGTGCCAGCAGCTTTAAGCGGAAAGAGACCCAGTACTTC. Protein: CASSFKRKETQYF. The rearrangement uses TRBV7-2 and TRBJ2-5, with TRBD2 as a possible D gene (5 bases). V was pared by 3 bases and J by 3 bases, with 8 bases between. The CDR3 totals 13 residues. The germline gives CDR1 SGHTA, CDR2 FQGNSA.

CDR3: CASSATGKGPDTQYF. As DNA, the CDR3 is TGTGCCAGCAGTGCCACAGGGAAGGGACCAGATACGCAGTATTTT. This chain links TRBV28 with TRBJ2-3; D is possibly TRBD1 (6 bases). The CDR3 is made up of 15 amino acids. V was clipped by 5 bases and J by 4 bases, with 16 bases between them. Germline V CDR1 and CDR2: MDHEN, SYDVKM.

J is TRBJ1-1 and V is TRBV2; 7 nucleotides line up with TRBD1. CDR1 is SNHLY, CDR2 FYNNEI, per germline. Germline trimming cut 6 bases from V and 9 bases from J; bases unmatched to any gene: 4. The CDR3 is made up of 11 amino acids. The CDR3 sequence is CASRQGPKAFF. The CDR3 DNA sequence: TGTGCCAGCAGACAGGGGCCGAAAGCTTTCTTT. The entire variable domain, with the rest obtained from reference TRBV2 and TRBJ1-1, is as follows: EPEVTQTPSHQVTQMGQEVILRCVPISNHLYFYWYRQILGQKVEFLVSFYNNEISEKSEIFDDQFSVERPDGSNFTLKIRSTKLEDSAMYFCASRQGPKAFFGQGTRLTVV.

This chain uses TRBV29-1 with TRBJ2-3; D remains unclear. The germline V gene encodes CDR1 SQVTM and CDR2 ANQGSEA. Trimming removed 5 bases from V and 2 bases from J, with 5 bases in between. The CDR3 has 11 residues. CDR3 sequence (DNA): TGCAGCGTTAAGTCCACAGATACGCAGTATTTT. Translating it yields CSVKSTDTQYF.

This chain uses TRBV27 with TRBJ2-4, with D perhaps TRBD1 or TRBD2 (5 bases each). The CDR3 consists of 16 residues. The germline V gene has CDR1 MNHEY and CDR2 SMNVEV (reference sequence). The V end lost 4 bases, the J end lost 0 bases, and 13 bases lay between the germline ends. CDR3 in DNA: TGTGCCAGCAGTTACAACCTCGGGGCAGCCAAAAACATTCAGTACTTC. This gives the protein CASSYNLGAAKNIQYF.

The rearrangement links TRBV18 to TRBJ2-3, with 7 bases lining up with TRBD2. J gave up 5 bases and V 0 bases, and 5 bases lay outside the gene matches. Germline CDR1 KGHSH, CDR2 LQKENI. The CDR3 covers 15 residues. The CDR3 loop is CASSPPTGGQDTQYF. The CDR3 nucleotides are TGTGCCAGCTCACCACCTACGGGAGGACAAGATACGCAGTATTTT. Using reference TRBV18 and TRBJ2-3 for the parts outside the CDR3, the full variable domain is NAGVMQNPRHLVRRRGQEARLRCSPMKGHSHVYWYRQLPEEGLKFMVYLQKENIIDESGMPKERFSAEFPKEGPSILRIQQVVRGDSAAYFCASSPPTGGQDTQYFGPGTRLTVL.

The chain combines TRBV4-1 with TRBJ1-1; tentative D call: TRBD1 (5 bases). The CDR3 length is 18 residues. Trimming took 0 bases from V and 4 from J, leaving 21 bases between them. Germline V gene lookup returns CDR1 MGHRA and CDR2 YSYEKL. The CDR3 is CASSQEGQEAWGGTEAFF. The CDR3, as DNA: TGCGCCAGCAGCCAAGAGGGGCAGGAGGCTTGGGGAGGCACTGAAGCTTTCTTT.

The V gene is TRBV29-1, the J gene TRBJ1-5; TRBD1 agrees at 7 bases. With 6 bases clipped from V and 3 bases from J, the junction kept 8 bases outside the gene matches. The CDR3 has 14 residues. CDR1 and CDR2 from the germline V gene are SQVTM and ANQGSEA. The DNA for the CDR3 is TGCAGCGTAAAAACAGGGGTAAACAATCAGCCCCAGCATTTT. This sequence encodes CSVKTGVNNQPQHF. The variable domain in full, with the rest retrieved from reference TRBV29-1 and TRBJ1-5, is SAVISQKPSRDICQRGTSLTIQCQVDSQVTMMFWYRQQPGQSLTLIATANQGSEATYESGFVIDKFPISRPNLTFSTLTVSNMSPEDSSIYLCSVKTGVNNQPQHFGDGTRLSIL.

The V gene is TRBV28, the J gene TRBJ2-4; tentative D call: TRBD1 (5 bases). The CDR3 sequence is 15 residues long. The germline V gene encodes CDR1 MDHEN and CDR2 SYDVKM. V lost 6 bases, J lost 1 base, and 13 bases lay in between. CDR3 sequence (DNA): TGTGCCAGCAGGAAGGACACCTTGGCCAAAAACATTCAGTACTTC. As protein: CASRKDTLAKNIQYF.

The chain recombines TRBV24-1 with TRBJ1-5; D not resolved. CDR3 size: 13 residues. The V gene's germline CDR1 is KGHDR and CDR2 SFDVKD. The V and J ends lost 4 bases and 1 base respectively, with 4 bases between them. The CDR3, as DNA: TGTGCCACCAGTGAAAGGAGCAATCAGCCCCAGCATTTT. It codes for CATSERSNQPQHF.

This chain connects TRBV2 to TRBJ1-2, with TRBD1 matching 8 bases. Germline V gene lookup returns CDR1 SNHLY and CDR2 FYNNEI. The CDR3 has 14 amino acids. Trimming removed 3 bases from V and 7 bases from J; junction bases left unmatched: 7. For the CDR3, the DNA is TGTGCCAGCAGTGACCGGCGGACAGGGTTTGGCTACACCTTC. Its protein product is CASSDRRTGFGYTF. Full variable domain (rest looked up from reference TRBV2 and TRBJ1-2): EPEVTQTPSHQVTQMGQEVILRCVPISNHLYFYWYRQILGQKVEFLVSFYNNEISEKSEIFDDQFSVERPDGSNFTLKIRSTKLEDSAMYFCASSDRRTGFGYTFGSGTRLTVV.

The chain has TRBV27 and TRBJ2-7, with D perhaps TRBD1 (5 bases). Trimming pared 0 bases from V and 2 bases from J, leaving 14 bases between. The CDR3 runs to 16 residues. Germline V gene data show CDR1 as MNHEY and CDR2 as SMNVEV (reference sequence). The CDR3 DNA sequence: TGTGCCAGCAGTTTATCAGGAAGGGGTCCTACCTACGAGCAGTACTTC. This gives the protein CASSLSGRGPTYEQYF.

The chain recombines TRBV30 with TRBJ2-7, with 8 bases lining up with TRBD1. This CDR3 is 12 amino acids long. The V and J ends lost 3 bases and 6 bases, in that order; junction bases with no gene match: 4. Germline CDR1 GTSNPN, CDR2 SVGIG (reference sequence). CDR3 DNA: TGTGCCTGGAGACAGGGGGGCCGCGAGCAGTACTTC. It codes for CAWRQGGREQYF.

The V and J genes are TRBV5-4 and TRBJ2-1, with no clear D. This CDR3 is 15 amino acids long. Germline lookup yields CDR1 SGHNT and CDR2 YYREEE (reference sequence). Trimming took off 0 bases at V and 0 bases at J, with 7 bases between the two ends. CDR3 sequence: CASSLEQSSYNEQFF. CDR3 in DNA: TGTGCCAGCAGCTTGGAACAGAGCTCCTACAATGAGCAGTTCTTC.

V is TRBV28 and J is TRBJ1-4; D ambiguous. This CDR3 region has 17 residues. Germline-derived CDR1 and CDR2 are MDHEN and SYDVKM. V lost 4 bases to trimming and J lost 0 bases, with 15 bases between them. CDR3 nucleotide sequence: TGTGCCAGCAGTTCTAAGGCTTTCGTTGCAACTAATGAAAAACTGTTTTTT. Amino acids: CASSSKAFVATNEKLFF.

V and J are TRBV7-2 and TRBJ2-1; D is undetermined. The germline V gene encodes CDR1 SGHTA and CDR2 FQGNSA. The CDR3 contains 15 residues. V gave up 5 bases and J gave up 7 bases, with 18 bases separating them. CDR3 amino acids: CASSPQWTIGNEQFF. Written as DNA, the CDR3 is TGTGCCAGCAGCCCCCAGTGGACCATCGGGAATGAGCAGTTCTTC. The full variable domain, with the rest looked up from reference TRBV7-2 and TRBJ2-1, is GAGVSQSPSNKVTEKGKDVELRCDPISGHTALYWYRQSLGQGLEFLIYFQGNSAPDKSGLPSDRFSAERTGGSVSTLTIQRTQQEDSAVYLCASSPQWTIGNEQFFGPGTRLTVL.

This chain uses TRBV5-4 with TRBJ2-1; 7 bases align to TRBD1. The CDR3 is 13 amino acids. CDR1 and CDR2 (germline): SGHNT, YYREEE (reference sequence). V was pared by 4 bases and J by 8 bases, with 6 bases of the junction left unmatched. In nucleotides, the CDR3 is TGTGCCAGCAGCCTGAGACAGGGCTATGAGCAGTTCTTC. It encodes CASSLRQGYEQFF.

The CDR3 sequence is CASSLGGRTRTDTQYF. The CDR3 DNA reads as TGTGCCAGCAGCTTAGGAGGGAGGACGCGCACAGATACGCAGTATTTT. The chain couples TRBV5-8 to TRBJ2-3; possible D gene TRBD2, 6 bases. Trimming took off 2 bases at V and 1 base at J, with 14 bases between the two ends. Germline-derived CDR1 and CDR2 are SGHTS and YDEGEE. The CDR3 sequence is 16 residues long.

The chain uses TRBV3-1 and TRBJ2-5, with 8 bases identical to TRBD2. This CDR3 contains 15 residues. Germline CDR1 LGHDT, CDR2 YNNKEL (reference sequence). The J segment lost 4 bases and the V segment lost 1 base, leaving 5 bases of the junction unmatched. DNA for the CDR3: TGTGCCAGCAGCCAAGCCGGGGGGGCCCGAGAGACCCAGTACTTC. This translates into CASSQAGGARETQYF.